This T cell receptor (beta chain) was sequenced during a study of T cells after yellow fever vaccination. Study-wide context: SMART-Seq v4 Ultra Low Input prepared the low-cell-number fractions. Overall study findings and caveats: The appearance of a small share of clonotypes in both CD4 and CD8 compartments was observed. The booster saw the reappearance of most primary-vaccination clones (around 96% CD4, around 88% CD8). Although the secondary response was weaker, it peaked faster, at day 5 versus 15.

This CDR3 comprises 15 residues. Germline-derived CDR1 and CDR2 are SGHAT and FQDESV (reference sequence). V shed 2 bases and J 4 bases; nucleotides not matched to a gene: 6. Turning to this clonotype: Its antigen is undetermined.

TCRdb used MiXCR to reprocess the 5' RACE reads, holding one entry per CDR3 protein. Counted here are 550,000 or so distinct CDR3 sequences, about 19% occurring once; the ten biggest clones make up 14%. The chain has TRBV11-1 and TRBJ2-5; 8 bases fit TRBD2. Sequencing used PBMCs, obtained 15 days after the yellow fever booster vaccination. The TCR comes from a man younger than 40 who received the YFV17D yellow fever vaccine. The CDR3 reads CASSLPSGLRETQYF. CDR3 nucleotide sequence: TGTGCCAGCAGCTTACCTAGCGGGTTACGAGAGACCCAGTACTTC.